This T cell receptor (beta chain) was observed in a study of beta chain features in type 1 diabetes. CDR3 length: 15 residues. Germline CDR1 and CDR2: SGHTA and FQGNSA. V gave up 5 bases and J gave up 5 bases, with 15 bases separating them. Study-wide findings and caveats: In cDNA sequencing, cells with high TCR expression could be over-represented. Any PCR bias toward short templates would affect both groups alike. Insertions were fewer and deletions more numerous at VDJ junctions in type 1 diabetes patients.

Of the isolated RNA, all was reverse transcribed, and so the sequenced material was expressed TCRB transcripts. TCRdb keeps only in-frame clones here, not all; method: immunoSEQ multiplex PCR. The profile covers 330,000 or so clones, with 14% appearing a single time and around 7% taken by the ten largest. The sample holds a few counts of this clone. Its target is not known. The sequenced sample consisted of central memory CD4+ T cells from blood. The TCR was taken from a man younger than 45 in good health. The J gene is TRBJ2-2, the V gene TRBV7-2; D remains ambiguous. The chain's CDR3 is CASSLSVVGTGELFF. The CDR3 DNA is TGTGCCAGCAGCCTCTCAGTAGTAGGGACCGGGGAGCTGTTTTTT.